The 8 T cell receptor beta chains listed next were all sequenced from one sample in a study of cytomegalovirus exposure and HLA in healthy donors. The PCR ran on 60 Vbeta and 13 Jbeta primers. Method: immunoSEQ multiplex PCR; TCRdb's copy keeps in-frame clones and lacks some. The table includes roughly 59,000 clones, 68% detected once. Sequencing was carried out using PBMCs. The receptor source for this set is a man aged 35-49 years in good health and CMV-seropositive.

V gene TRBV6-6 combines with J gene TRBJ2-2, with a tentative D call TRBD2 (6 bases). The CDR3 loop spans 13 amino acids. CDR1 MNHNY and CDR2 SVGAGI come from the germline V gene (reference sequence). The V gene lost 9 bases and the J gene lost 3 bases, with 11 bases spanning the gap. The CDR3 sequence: CASTSGDTGELFF. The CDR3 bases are TGTGCCAGTACCTCGGGGGACACCGGGGAGCTGTTTTTT.

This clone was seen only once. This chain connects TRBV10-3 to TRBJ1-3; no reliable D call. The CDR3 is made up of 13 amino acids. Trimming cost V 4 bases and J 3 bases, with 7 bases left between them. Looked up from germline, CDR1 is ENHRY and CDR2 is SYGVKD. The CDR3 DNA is TGTGCCATCAGTGCCGGGGTTGGAAACACCATATATTTT. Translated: CAISAGVGNTIYF.

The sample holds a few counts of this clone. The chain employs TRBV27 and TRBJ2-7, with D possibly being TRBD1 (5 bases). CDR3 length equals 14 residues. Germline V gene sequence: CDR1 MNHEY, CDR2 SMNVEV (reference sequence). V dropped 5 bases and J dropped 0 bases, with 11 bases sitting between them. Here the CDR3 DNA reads TGTGCCAGCAGTCCCGGACAAATCTCCTACGAGCAGTACTTC. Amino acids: CASSPGQISYEQYF.

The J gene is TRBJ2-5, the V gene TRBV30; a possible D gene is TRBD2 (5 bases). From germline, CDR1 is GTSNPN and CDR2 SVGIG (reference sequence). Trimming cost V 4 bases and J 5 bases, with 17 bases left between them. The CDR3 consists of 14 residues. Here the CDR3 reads CAWNGGSSRETQYF. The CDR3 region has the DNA TGTGCCTGGAATGGAGGATCTAGTAGGGAGACCCAGTACTTC. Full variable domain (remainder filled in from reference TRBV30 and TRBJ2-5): SQTIHQWPATLVQPVGSPLSLECTVEGTSNPNLYWYRQAAGRGLQLLFYSVGIGQISSEVPQNLSASRPQDRQFILSSKKLLLSDSGFYLCAWNGGSSRETQYFGPGTRLLVL.

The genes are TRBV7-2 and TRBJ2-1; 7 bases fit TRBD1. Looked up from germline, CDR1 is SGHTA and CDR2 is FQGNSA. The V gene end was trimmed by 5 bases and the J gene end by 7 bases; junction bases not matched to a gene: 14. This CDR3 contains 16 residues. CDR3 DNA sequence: TGTGCCAGCAGCCAACAGGGGATGGTACGTGGGAATGAGCAGTTCTTC. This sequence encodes CASSQQGMVRGNEQFF.

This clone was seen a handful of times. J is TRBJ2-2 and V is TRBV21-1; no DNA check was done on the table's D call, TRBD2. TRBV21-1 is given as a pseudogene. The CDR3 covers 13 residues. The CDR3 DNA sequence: TGTGCCAGCTCTGTAATCCTCACCGGGGAGCTGTTTTTT. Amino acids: CASSVILTGELFF.

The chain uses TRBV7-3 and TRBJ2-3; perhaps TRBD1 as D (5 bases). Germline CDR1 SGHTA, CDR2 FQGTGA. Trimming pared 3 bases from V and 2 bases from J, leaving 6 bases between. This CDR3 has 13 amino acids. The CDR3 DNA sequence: TGTGCCAGCAGCTTCGGACACACAGATACGCAGTATTTT. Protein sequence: CASSFGHTDTQYF.

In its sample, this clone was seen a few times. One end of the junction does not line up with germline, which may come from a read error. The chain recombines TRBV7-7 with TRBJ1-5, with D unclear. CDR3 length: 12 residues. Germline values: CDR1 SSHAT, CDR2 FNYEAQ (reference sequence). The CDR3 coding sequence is TGTGCTAGCAGCTTATGGCATCAGCCCCAGCATTTT. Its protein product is CASSLWHQPQHF.